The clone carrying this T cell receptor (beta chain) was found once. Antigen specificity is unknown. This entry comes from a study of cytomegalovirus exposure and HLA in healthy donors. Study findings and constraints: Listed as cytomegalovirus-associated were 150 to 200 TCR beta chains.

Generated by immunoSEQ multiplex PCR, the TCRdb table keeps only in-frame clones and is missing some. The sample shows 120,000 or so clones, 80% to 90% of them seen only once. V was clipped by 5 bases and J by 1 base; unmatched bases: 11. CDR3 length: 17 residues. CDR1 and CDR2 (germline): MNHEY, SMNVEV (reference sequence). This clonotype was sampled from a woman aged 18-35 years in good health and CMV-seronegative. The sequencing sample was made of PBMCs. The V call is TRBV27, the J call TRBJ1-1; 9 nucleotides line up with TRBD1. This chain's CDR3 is CASSTSGTGIKNTEAFF. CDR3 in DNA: TGTGCCAGCAGTACATCCGGGACAGGGATAAAGAACACTGAAGCTTTCTTT.